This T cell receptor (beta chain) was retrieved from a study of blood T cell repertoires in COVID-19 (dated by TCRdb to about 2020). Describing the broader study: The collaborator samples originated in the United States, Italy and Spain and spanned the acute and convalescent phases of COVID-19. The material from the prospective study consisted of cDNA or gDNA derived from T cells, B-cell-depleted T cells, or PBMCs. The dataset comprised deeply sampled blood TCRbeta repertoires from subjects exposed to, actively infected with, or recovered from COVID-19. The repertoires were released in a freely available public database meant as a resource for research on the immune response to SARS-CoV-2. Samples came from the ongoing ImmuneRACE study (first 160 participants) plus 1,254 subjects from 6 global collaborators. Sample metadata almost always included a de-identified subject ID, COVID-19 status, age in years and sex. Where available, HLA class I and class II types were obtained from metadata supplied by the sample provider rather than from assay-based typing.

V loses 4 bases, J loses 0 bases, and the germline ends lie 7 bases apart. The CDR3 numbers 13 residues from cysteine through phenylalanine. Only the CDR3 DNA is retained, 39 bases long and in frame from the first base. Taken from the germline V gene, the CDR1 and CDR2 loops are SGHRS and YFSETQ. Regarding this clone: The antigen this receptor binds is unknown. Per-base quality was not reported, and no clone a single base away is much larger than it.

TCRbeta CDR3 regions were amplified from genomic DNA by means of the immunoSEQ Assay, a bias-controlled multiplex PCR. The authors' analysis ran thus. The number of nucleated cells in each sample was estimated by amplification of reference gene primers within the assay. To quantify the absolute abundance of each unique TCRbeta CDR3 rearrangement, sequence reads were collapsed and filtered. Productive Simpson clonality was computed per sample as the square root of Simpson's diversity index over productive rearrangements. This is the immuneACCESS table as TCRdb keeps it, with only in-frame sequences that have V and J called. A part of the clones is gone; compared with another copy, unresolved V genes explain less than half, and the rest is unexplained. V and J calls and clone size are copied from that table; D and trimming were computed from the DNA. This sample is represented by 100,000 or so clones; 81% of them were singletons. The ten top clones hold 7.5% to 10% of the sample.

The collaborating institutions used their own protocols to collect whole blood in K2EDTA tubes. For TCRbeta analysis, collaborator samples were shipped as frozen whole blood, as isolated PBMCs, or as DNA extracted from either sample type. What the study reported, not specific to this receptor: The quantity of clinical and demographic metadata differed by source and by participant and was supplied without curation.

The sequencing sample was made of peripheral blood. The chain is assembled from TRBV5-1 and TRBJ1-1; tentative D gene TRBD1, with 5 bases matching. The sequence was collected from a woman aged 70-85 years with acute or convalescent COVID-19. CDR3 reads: CASSAQVNTEAFF. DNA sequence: TGCGCCAGCAGCGCACAGGTGAACACTGAAGCTTTCTTT.